Listed here is a single TCR beta chain. Its antigen is as yet unknown. The sample originates from a study of T cell responses to AZD1222 COVID-19 vaccine. Sequenced by immunoSEQ multiplex PCR; TCRdb stores in-frame clones only, minus some. Of about 130,000 clones in the sample, 87% were seen once. The study, taken as a whole, reports: Reports indicate that nearly half of spike-specific TCRs are directed at unmutated variant regions. AZD1222 recipients seropositive at baseline numbered only five to seven. Donors skewed white British and female; clonal diversity was possibly underestimated.

The starting material was peripheral blood, obtained on day 0 of AZD1222 vaccination. The receptor was derived from an adult in good health.

The CDR3 DNA follows: TGTGCCAGCAGTTCCCTCTCGCCCATCTACACTGAAGCTTTCTTT. Protein: CASSSLSPIYTEAFF. V gene TRBV6-2 or TRBV6-3 combines with J gene TRBJ1-1; D call uncertain. CDR1 is MNHEY and CDR2 is SVGEGT in the germline V gene. The length of the CDR3 is 15 residues. Deletions cut 4 bases from V and 3 bases from J, with 15 bases between.